The entry that follows covers one T cell receptor (beta chain) sequence. Profiling relied on immunoSEQ multiplex PCR, and the TCRdb table lists in-frame clones only, not all of them. The table lists 300,000 or so clones, about 90% of them singletons. This specimen belongs to a study of blood T cell repertoires in COVID-19. At the level of the study: PBMCs, B-cell-depleted T cells, or T cells provided the cDNA or gDNA that made up the material.

Deletions cut 2 bases from V and 2 bases from J, with 12 bases between. Germline V gene sequence: CDR1 MNHEY, CDR2 SVGAGI. The CDR3 is made up of 15 amino acids. The sequenced sample was PBMCs or T cells enriched from blood (not recorded which). This TCR was sampled from a woman between 25 and 40 years old who had recovered from COVID-19. The genes are TRBV6-5 and TRBJ2-5, with D possibly matching TRBD1 (5 bases). The CDR3 DNA reads as TGTGCCAGCAGTTACCTCAGGACAAGTCAAGAGACCCAGTACTTC. Translation gives CASSYLRTSQETQYF.